Sequencing of this T cell receptor (beta chain) was carried out in a study of T cells in Graves' hyperthyroidism and ophthalmopathy. Unmatched junction bases numbered 12, after V lost 2 bases and J lost 14 bases. The CDR3 is 15 residues long. The germline CDR1 and CDR2 sequences are SNHLY and FYNNEI. This clonotype was seen at least ten times. RNA transcripts gave rise to amplified TCR beta CDR3 regions. First-round RT-PCR with HTBI primers amplified the TCR CDR3 region. TCRdb itself ran the multiplex PCR reads through MiXCR, one entry per CDR3 protein. This table holds fewer than 400,000 distinct CDR3 sequences, less than 20% found once.

The receptor was derived from a young woman with Graves' hyperthyroidism that later progressed to Graves' ophthalmopathy. V is TRBV2 and J is TRBJ2-1; the match to TRBD1 covers 10 bases. The specimen was blood. As DNA, the CDR3 is TGTGCCAGCAGTGAAACGGGACAGGGGCGATTGGGAGAGTTCTTC. The encoded protein is CASSETGQGRLGEFF.